A selection of T cell receptor beta chains follows, all from one sample in a study of CD8 T cells in Susac syndrome. One entry per CDR3 protein, called by TCRdb with MiXCR from the immunoSEQ multiplex PCR reads. The sample consists of approximately 100,000 distinct CDR3 sequences, 80% to 95% of them appearing once. The sequenced material came from CD4+ T cells from PBMCs. Source of these receptors: a human donor in good health. Both conserved end residues are part of each CDR3. Fields, in order: D gene, J gene, CDR3 length, V gene, CDR3 protein. A D gene is named only where the DNA matches it firmly.

d_gene: TRBD1; j_gene: TRBJ2-5; len: 16; v_gene: TRBV28; CDR3aa: CASSLRLTGGQETQYF
d_gene: TRBD1; j_gene: TRBJ2-2; len: 16; v_gene: TRBV7-2; CDR3aa: CASSFETGGLAGELFF
d_gene: TRBD1; j_gene: TRBJ1-1; len: 13; v_gene: TRBV10-3; CDR3aa: CAIRNAGGGEAFF
d_gene: .; j_gene: TRBJ1-1; len: 13; v_gene: TRBV10-3; CDR3aa: CAISEGIGTEAFF
d_gene: .; j_gene: TRBJ1-3; len: 13; v_gene: TRBV7-3; CDR3aa: CASSRGSGNTIYF
d_gene: TRBD2; j_gene: TRBJ2-3; len: 16; v_gene: TRBV7-2; CDR3aa: CASSLASGVSTDTQYF
d_gene: .; j_gene: TRBJ1-4; len: 11; v_gene: TRBV6-6; CDR3aa: CASLMNEKLFF
d_gene: .; j_gene: TRBJ2-1; len: 13; v_gene: TRBV11-1; CDR3aa: CASSFDRYNEQFF
d_gene: .; j_gene: TRBJ2-2; len: 14; v_gene: TRBV27; CDR3aa: CASGRSGTTGELFF
d_gene: .; j_gene: TRBJ2-1; len: 11; v_gene: TRBV7-2; CDR3aa: CASSRYNEQFF
d_gene: TRBD2; j_gene: TRBJ2-7; len: 18; v_gene: TRBV7-9; CDR3aa: CASSLRGQTSGSSYEQYF
d_gene: .; j_gene: TRBJ1-3; len: 15; v_gene: TRBV5-1; CDR3aa: CASSLDGTPGNTIYF
d_gene: TRBD1; j_gene: TRBJ2-5; len: 14; v_gene: TRBV18; CDR3aa: CASSLGQGWQTQYF
d_gene: .; j_gene: TRBJ1-5; len: 13; v_gene: TRBV29-1; CDR3aa: CSVRDQDHQPQHF
d_gene: .; j_gene: TRBJ2-2; len: 14; v_gene: TRBV7-3; CDR3aa: CASSVRIDGGELFF
d_gene: TRBD1; j_gene: TRBJ2-7; len: 14; v_gene: TRBV6-2/TRBV6-3; CDR3aa: CASSYQGQGTEQYF
d_gene: TRBD1; j_gene: TRBJ2-1; len: 16; v_gene: TRBV29-1; CDR3aa: CSAPTGTGGPYNEQFF
d_gene: .; j_gene: TRBJ2-4; len: 14; v_gene: TRBV7-9; CDR3aa: CASSLEGLGDIQYF
d_gene: TRBD2; j_gene: TRBJ2-1; len: 14; v_gene: TRBV5-4; CDR3aa: CASSSSGGAHEQFF
d_gene: TRBD2; j_gene: TRBJ2-2; len: 15; v_gene: TRBV5-4; CDR3aa: CASRPSAGGTGELFF
d_gene: TRBD2; j_gene: TRBJ2-1; len: 13; v_gene: TRBV20-1; CDR3aa: CSLRGASGNEQFF
d_gene: .; j_gene: TRBJ2-2; len: 14; v_gene: TRBV3-1; CDR3aa: CASNPGASAGELFF
d_gene: .; j_gene: TRBJ2-1; len: 15; v_gene: TRBV19; CDR3aa: CASSLSERVHNEQFF
d_gene: TRBD1; j_gene: TRBJ1-2; len: 15; v_gene: TRBV20-1; CDR3aa: CSAEDAGTGGYGYTF
d_gene: TRBD2; j_gene: TRBJ2-1; len: 12; v_gene: TRBV29-1; CDR3aa: CSLELAVDEQFF
d_gene: .; j_gene: TRBJ1-1; len: 18; v_gene: TRBV19; CDR3aa: CASLAPGGSMGMNTEAFF
d_gene: .; j_gene: TRBJ1-1; len: 12; v_gene: TRBV29-1; CDR3aa: CSVAAGRTEAFF
d_gene: .; j_gene: TRBJ1-3; len: 14; v_gene: TRBV7-2; CDR3aa: CASSLRSQGNTIYF
d_gene: .; j_gene: TRBJ2-7; len: 13; v_gene: TRBV5-4; CDR3aa: CASSFMSASEQYF
d_gene: .; j_gene: TRBJ2-3; len: 18; v_gene: TRBV3-1; CDR3aa: CASSQEEGVRVGTDTQYF
d_gene: .; j_gene: TRBJ1-1; len: 15; v_gene: TRBV13; CDR3aa: CASSLRFTGNTEAFF
d_gene: .; j_gene: TRBJ1-1; len: 15; v_gene: TRBV18; CDR3aa: CASSPQNGANTEAFF
d_gene: .; j_gene: TRBJ1-1; len: 14; v_gene: TRBV11-2; CDR3aa: CASSLSEGNTEAFF
d_gene: .; j_gene: TRBJ1-2; len: 12; v_gene: TRBV5-6; CDR3aa: CASSNPAYGYTF
d_gene: .; j_gene: TRBJ1-5; len: 12; v_gene: TRBV25-1; CDR3aa: CASSEGNQPQHF
d_gene: TRBD2; j_gene: TRBJ2-3; len: 15; v_gene: TRBV20-1; CDR3aa: CSARGAGGGTDTQYF
d_gene: .; j_gene: TRBJ1-3; len: 16; v_gene: TRBV30; CDR3aa: CACRPPRLRTGNTIYF
d_gene: .; j_gene: TRBJ2-1; len: 23; v_gene: TRBV12-3/TRBV12-4; CDR3aa: CASSLILRGLLSRDNVYDNEQFF
d_gene: .; j_gene: TRBJ2-5; len: 13; v_gene: TRBV7-9; CDR3aa: CASSLTSRETQYF
d_gene: .; j_gene: TRBJ1-1; len: 14; v_gene: TRBV14; CDR3aa: CASSQGHLNTEAFF
d_gene: TRBD2; j_gene: TRBJ2-3; len: 16; v_gene: TRBV6-2/TRBV6-3; CDR3aa: CASSYSTGGWTDTQYF
d_gene: TRBD2; j_gene: TRBJ2-7; len: 15; v_gene: TRBV7-9; CDR3aa: CASSPGLAAPYEQYF
d_gene: .; j_gene: TRBJ2-7; len: 13; v_gene: TRBV3-1; CDR3aa: CASSQGGPGEQYF
d_gene: .; j_gene: TRBJ2-6; len: 15; v_gene: TRBV20-1; CDR3aa: CSAREGSSGANVLTF
d_gene: .; j_gene: TRBJ2-3; len: 16; v_gene: TRBV20-1; CDR3aa: CSARDLRGWSTDTQYF
d_gene: .; j_gene: TRBJ1-1; len: 13; v_gene: TRBV10-3; CDR3aa: CAISVLTNTEAFF
d_gene: .; j_gene: TRBJ2-7; len: 13; v_gene: TRBV12-3/TRBV12-4; CDR3aa: CASSYGALIEQYF
d_gene: .; j_gene: TRBJ1-5; len: 12; v_gene: TRBV3-1; CDR3aa: CASSHRNQPQHF
d_gene: .; j_gene: TRBJ2-7; len: 14; v_gene: TRBV7-2; CDR3aa: CASSSDRGAYEQYF
d_gene: TRBD2; j_gene: TRBJ2-2; len: 18; v_gene: TRBV7-9; CDR3aa: CASSRTGVREVRTGELFF
d_gene: .; j_gene: TRBJ1-5; len: 17; v_gene: TRBV18; CDR3aa: CASSPPTSGGANQPQHF